This T cell receptor (beta chain) emerged from a study of T cell repertoires in cytomegalovirus infection. Overall study: Public TCR beta signature analysis indicated the presence of both CMV infection and matching HLA type.

A note on this clonotype: Its antigen remains unidentified.

Study-wide results and limits: HLA-C-restricted CMV clonotypes gave the most frequent clonotype in two of eight donors.

TCRdb reprocessed the reads via MiXCR and lists one record per CDR3 protein. The table shows some 940,000 distinct CDR3 sequences, with approximately 31% occurring only once. Germline lookup yields CDR1 ENHRY and CDR2 SYGVKD. V lost 7 bases and J 0 bases, leaving 13 bases between the germline ends. The CDR3 consists of 15 residues. This chain joins TRBV10-3 and TRBJ1-3; no clear D. The material sequenced was cultured CD8+ T cells from PBMCs, taken from culture after CMV antigen stimulation. The receptor was isolated from a human donor in good health (CMV status not recorded). Some clones in this sample may be carry-over from other donors' samples. In DNA form, the CDR3 reads TGTGCCATCATCCCGGACGGGAGCTCTGGAAACACCATATATTTT. Protein: CAIIPDGSSGNTIYF.